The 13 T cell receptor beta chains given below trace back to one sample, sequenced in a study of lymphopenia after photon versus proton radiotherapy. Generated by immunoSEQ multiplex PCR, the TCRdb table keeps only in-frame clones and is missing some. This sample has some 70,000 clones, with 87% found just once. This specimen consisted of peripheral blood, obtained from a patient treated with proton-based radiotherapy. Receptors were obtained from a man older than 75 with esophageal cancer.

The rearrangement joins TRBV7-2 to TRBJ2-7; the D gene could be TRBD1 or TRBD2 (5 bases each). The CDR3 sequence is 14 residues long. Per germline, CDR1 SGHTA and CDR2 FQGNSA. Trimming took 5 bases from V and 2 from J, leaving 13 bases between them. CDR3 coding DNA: TGTGCCAGCAGCCAAGACAGCGGCCCCTACGAGCAGTACTTC. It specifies CASSQDSGPYEQYF. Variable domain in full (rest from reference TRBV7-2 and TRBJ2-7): GAGVSQSPSNKVTEKGKDVELRCDPISGHTALYWYRQSLGQGLEFLIYFQGNSAPDKSGLPSDRFSAERTGGSVSTLTIQRTQQEDSAVYLCASSQDSGPYEQYFGPGTRLTVT.

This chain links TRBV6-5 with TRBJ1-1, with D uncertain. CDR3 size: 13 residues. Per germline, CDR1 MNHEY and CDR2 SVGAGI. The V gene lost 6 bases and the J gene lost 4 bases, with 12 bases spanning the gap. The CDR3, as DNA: TGTGCCAGCAGAAGGAGTGGTGGCACTGAAGCTTTCTTT. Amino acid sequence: CASRRSGGTEAFF.

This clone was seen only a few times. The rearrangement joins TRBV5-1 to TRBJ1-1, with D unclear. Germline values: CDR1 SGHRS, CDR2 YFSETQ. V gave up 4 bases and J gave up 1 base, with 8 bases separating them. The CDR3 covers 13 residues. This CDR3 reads CASSGETNTEAFF. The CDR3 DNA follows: TGCGCCAGCAGCGGCGAGACGAACACTGAAGCTTTCTTT.

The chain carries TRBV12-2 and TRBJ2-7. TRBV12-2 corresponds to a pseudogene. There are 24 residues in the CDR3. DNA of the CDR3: TGTGCAAGTCGCTTAGTGCTTAGTACTATTCCCGGGGCTACAGGCCACAAACGGGTCGACGAGCAGTACTTC. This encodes CASRLVLSTIPGATGHKRVDEQYF.

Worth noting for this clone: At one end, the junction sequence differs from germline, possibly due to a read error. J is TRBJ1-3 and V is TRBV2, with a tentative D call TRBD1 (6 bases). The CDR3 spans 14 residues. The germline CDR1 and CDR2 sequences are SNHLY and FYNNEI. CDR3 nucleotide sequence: TGTGTCAGCACCACAGGGATCACTGGAAACACCATATATTTT. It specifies CVSTTGITGNTIYF. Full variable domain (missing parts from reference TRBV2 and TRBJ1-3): EPEVTQTPSHQVTQMGQEVILRCVPISNHLYFYWYRQILGQKVEFLVSFYNNEISEKSEIFDDQFSVERPDGSNFTLKIRSTKLEDSAMYFCVSTTGITGNTIYFGEGSWLTVV.

The CDR3 protein is CASSLGRGLQETQYF. The CDR3 coding sequence is TGTGCCAGCAGCTTAGGACGGGGTCTCCAAGAGACCCAGTACTTC. The chain combines TRBV13 with TRBJ2-5; the D gene is possibly TRBD2 (5 bases). The V end was cut by 0 bases, the J end by 1 base, with 9 bases between. Germline V gene lookup returns CDR1 PRHDT and CDR2 FYEKMQ (reference sequence). This CDR3 has 15 amino acids.

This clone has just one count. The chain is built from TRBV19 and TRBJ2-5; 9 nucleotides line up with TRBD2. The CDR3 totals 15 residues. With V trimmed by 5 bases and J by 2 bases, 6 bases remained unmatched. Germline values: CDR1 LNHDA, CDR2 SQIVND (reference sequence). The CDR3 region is CASSYLAGNQETQYF. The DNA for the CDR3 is TGTGCCAGTAGTTACCTAGCGGGGAATCAAGAGACCCAGTACTTC.

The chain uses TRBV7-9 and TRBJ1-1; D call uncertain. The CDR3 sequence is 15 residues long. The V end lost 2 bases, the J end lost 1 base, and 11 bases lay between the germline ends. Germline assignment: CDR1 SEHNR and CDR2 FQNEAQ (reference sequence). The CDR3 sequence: CASSLRARANTEAFF. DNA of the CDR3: TGTGCCAGCAGCTTACGGGCGCGCGCGAACACTGAAGCTTTCTTT.

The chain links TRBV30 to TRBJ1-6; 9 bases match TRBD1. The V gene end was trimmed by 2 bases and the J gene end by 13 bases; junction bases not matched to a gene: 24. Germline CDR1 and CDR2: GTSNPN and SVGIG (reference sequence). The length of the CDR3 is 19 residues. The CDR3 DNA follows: TGTGCCTGGAGTCCATACGGGGGGATCACAGGGGGCGCTCGAACGCCCCTCCACTTT. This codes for CAWSPYGGITGGARTPLHF.

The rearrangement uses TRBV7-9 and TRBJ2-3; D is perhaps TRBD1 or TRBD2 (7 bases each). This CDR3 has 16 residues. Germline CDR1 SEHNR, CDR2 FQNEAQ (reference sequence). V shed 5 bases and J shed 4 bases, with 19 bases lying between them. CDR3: CASSPGGARRSDTQYF. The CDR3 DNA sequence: TGTGCCAGCAGCCCAGGGGGGGCGCGGCGATCAGATACGCAGTATTTT.

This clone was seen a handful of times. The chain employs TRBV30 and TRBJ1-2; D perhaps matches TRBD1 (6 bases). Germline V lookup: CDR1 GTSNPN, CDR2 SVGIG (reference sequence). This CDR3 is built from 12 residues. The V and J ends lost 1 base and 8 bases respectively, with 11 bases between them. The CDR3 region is CAWSGGDNGYTF. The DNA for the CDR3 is TGTGCCTGGAGTGGGGGGGACAACGGCTACACCTTC.

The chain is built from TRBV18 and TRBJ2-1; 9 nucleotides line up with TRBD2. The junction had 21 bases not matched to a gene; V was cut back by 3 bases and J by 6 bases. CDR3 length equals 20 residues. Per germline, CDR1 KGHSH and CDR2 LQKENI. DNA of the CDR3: TGTGCCAGCTCACCCGATAACTTACCAACTCTAGCGGGGTATATCAATGAGCAGTTCTTC. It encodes CASSPDNLPTLAGYINEQFF.

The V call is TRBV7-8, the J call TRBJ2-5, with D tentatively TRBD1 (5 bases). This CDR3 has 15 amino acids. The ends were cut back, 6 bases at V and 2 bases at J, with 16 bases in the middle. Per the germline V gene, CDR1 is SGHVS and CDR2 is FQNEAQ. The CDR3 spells CASSSEPDTQETQYF. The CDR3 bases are TGTGCCAGCAGTTCCGAACCGGACACACAAGAGACCCAGTACTTC.